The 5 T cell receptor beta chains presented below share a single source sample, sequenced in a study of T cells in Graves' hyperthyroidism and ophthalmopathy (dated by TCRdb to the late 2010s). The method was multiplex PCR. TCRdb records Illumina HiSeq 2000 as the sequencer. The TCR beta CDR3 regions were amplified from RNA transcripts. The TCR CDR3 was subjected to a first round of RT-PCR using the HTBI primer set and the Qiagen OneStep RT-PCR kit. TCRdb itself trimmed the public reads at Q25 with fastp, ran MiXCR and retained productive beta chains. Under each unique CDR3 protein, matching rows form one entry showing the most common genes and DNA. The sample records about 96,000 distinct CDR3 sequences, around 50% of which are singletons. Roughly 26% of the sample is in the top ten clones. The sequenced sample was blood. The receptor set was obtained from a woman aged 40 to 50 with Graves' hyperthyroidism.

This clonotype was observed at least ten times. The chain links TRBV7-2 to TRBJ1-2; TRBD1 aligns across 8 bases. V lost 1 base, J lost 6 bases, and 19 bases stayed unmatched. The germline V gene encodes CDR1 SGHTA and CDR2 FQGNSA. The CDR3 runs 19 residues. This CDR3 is CASSLVPWVLDRAADGYTF. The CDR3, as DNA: TGTGCCAGCAGCTTAGTTCCGTGGGTTTTGGACAGGGCTGCGGATGGCTACACCTTC.

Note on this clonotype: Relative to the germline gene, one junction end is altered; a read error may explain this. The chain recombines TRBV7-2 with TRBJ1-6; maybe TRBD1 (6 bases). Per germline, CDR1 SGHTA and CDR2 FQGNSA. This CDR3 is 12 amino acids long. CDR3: CAGSYRDSPLHF. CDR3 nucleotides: TGCGCCGGCAGCTACAGGGATTCACCCCTCCACTTT.

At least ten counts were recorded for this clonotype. Written as DNA, the CDR3 is TGCAGCGTTTTTTTAGACGGGTACTACGAGCAGTACTTC. The encoded protein is CSVFLDGYYEQYF. This rearrangement joins TRBV29-1 to TRBJ2-7, with D uncertain. In germline, CDR1 is SQVTM, CDR2 ANQGSEA. This CDR3 spans 13 amino acids. Trimming took off 5 bases at V and 3 bases at J, with 14 bases between the two ends.

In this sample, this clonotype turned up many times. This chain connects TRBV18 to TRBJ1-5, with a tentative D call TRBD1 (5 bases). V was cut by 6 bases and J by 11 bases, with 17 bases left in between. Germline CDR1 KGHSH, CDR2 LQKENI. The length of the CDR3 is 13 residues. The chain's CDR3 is CASSRRGPWSQHF. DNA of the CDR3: TGTGCCAGCTCCCGACGGGGCCCTTGGTCCCAGCATTTT.

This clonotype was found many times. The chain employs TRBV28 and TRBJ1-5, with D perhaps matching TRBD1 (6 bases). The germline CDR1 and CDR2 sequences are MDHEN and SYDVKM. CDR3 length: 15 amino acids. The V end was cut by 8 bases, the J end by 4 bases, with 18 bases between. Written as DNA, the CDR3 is TGTGCCAGCCGCTCTGCGGACAGTGATAATCAGCCCCAGCATTTT. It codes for CASRSADSDNQPQHF. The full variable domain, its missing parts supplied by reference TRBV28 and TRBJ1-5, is DVKVTQSSRYLVKRTGEKVFLECVQDMDHENMFWYRQDPGLGLRLIYFSYDVKMKEKGDIPEGYSVSREKKERFSLILESASTNQTSMYLCASRSADSDNQPQHFGDGTRLSIL.